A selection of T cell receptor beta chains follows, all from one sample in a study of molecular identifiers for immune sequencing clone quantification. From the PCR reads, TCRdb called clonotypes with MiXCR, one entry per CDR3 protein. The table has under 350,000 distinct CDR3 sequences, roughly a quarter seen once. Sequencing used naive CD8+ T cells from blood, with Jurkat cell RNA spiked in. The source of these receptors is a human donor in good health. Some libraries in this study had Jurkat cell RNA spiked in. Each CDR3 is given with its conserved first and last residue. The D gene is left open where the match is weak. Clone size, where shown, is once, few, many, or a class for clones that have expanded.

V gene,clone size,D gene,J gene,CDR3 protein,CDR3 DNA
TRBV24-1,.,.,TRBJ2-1,CATRSTPGTDSYNEQFF,TGTGCCACCAGGTCTACCCCCGGGACGGACTCCTACAATGAGCAGTTCTTC
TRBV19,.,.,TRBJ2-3,CASSSYIFTDTQYF,TGTGCCAGTAGTAGCTACATTTTCACAGATACGCAGTATTTT
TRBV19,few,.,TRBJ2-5,CASSIGSIQGKETQYF,TGTGCCAGTAGTATAGGATCAATACAGGGAAAAGAGACCCAGTACTTC
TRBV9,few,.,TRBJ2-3,CASSEDGFSTDTQYF,TGTGCCAGCAGCGAGGACGGATTTAGCACAGATACGCAGTATTTT
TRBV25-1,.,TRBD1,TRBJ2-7,CASNTGGHEQYF,TGTGCCAGCAATACAGGGGGCCACGAGCAGTACTTC
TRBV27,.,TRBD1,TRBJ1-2,CASSGAGGYGYTF,TGTGCCAGCAGTGGGGCAGGGGGCTATGGCTACACCTTC
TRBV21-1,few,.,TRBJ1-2,CASSPRQGGSNYGYTF,TGTGCCAGCAGCCCGCGACAGGGGGGGTCTAACTATGGCTACACCTTC
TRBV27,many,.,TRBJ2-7,CASRLGGVYEQYF,TGTGCCAGCAGACTTGGGGGCGTGTACGAGCAGTACTTC
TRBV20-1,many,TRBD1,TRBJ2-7,CSALPGQGVEQYF,TGCAGTGCTCTACCCGGACAGGGGGTCGAGCAGTACTTC
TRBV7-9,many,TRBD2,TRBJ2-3,CASSPDGLAGDTQYF,TGTGCCAGCAGCCCAGACGGGCTAGCGGGAGATACGCAGTATTTT
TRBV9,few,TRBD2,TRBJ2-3,CARQYSSGSKTDTQYF,TGTGCCAGGCAATATTCTAGCGGGAGTAAAACAGATACGCAGTATTTT
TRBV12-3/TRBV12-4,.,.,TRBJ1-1,CASSWGVLNTEAFF,TGTGCCAGCAGTTGGGGGGTCCTGAACACTGAAGCTTTCTTT
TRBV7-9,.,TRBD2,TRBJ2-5,CASSRDELKAGGPLETQYF,TGTGCCAGCAGCCGAGACGAATTAAAAGCGGGAGGGCCTTTGGAGACCCAGTACTTC
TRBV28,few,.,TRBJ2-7,CASSESSSYEQYF,TGTGCCAGCAGTGAGTCGAGCTCCTACGAGCAGTACTTC
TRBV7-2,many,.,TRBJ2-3,CASSLHADTQYF,TGTGCCAGCAGCTTACATGCAGATACGCAGTATTTT
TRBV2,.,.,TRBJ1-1,CASSEYVTNTEAFF,TGTGCCAGCAGTGAATACGTGACGAACACTGAAGCTTTCTTT
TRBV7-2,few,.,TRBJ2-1,CASSWATEQFF,TGTGCCAGCAGCTGGGCTACTGAGCAGTTCTTC
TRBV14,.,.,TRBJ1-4,CARSPVPGYEKLFF,TGTGCCCGCAGCCCGGTCCCAGGATATGAAAAACTGTTTTTT
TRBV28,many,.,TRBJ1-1,CASSRDGYTEAFF,TGTGCCAGCAGCCGGGACGGATATACTGAAGCTTTCTTT
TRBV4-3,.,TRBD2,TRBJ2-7,CASSQDKGLASYERYF,TGCGCCAGCAGCCAAGATAAAGGACTAGCGAGCTACGAGCGGTACTTC
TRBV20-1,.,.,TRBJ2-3,CSARDPQGLAADTQYF,TGCAGTGCTAGAGATCCCCAGGGGCTAGCGGCTGATACGCAGTATTTT
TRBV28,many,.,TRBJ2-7,CASSRHEQYF,TGTGCCAGCAGCCGCCACGAGCAGTACTTC
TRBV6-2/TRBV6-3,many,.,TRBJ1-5,CASSYWDINQPQHF,TGTGCCAGCAGTTACTGGGACATCAATCAGCCCCAGCATTTT
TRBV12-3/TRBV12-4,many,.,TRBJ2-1,CASSFSGADEQFF,TGTGCCAGCAGTTTCTCAGGGGCCGATGAGCAGTTCTTC
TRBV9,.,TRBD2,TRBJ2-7,CASSPSGGGVYEQYF,TGTGCCAGCAGCCCCAGTGGGGGGGGGGTCTACGAGCAGTACTTC
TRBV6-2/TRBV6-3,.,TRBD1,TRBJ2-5,CASRQGAEETQYF,TGTGCCAGCAGACAGGGGGCAGAAGAGACCCAGTACTTC
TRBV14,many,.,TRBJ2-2,CASSQVLTTGELFF,TGTGCCAGCAGCCAAGTGTTAACCACCGGGGAGCTGTTTTTT
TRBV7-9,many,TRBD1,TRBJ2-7,CASSSWDRGYEQYF,TGTGCCAGCAGCTCCTGGGACAGGGGCTACGAGCAGTACTTC
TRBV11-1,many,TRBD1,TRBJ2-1,CASSFSAGGTDEQFF,TGTGCCAGCAGCTTCTCCGCAGGGGGCACGGATGAGCAGTTCTTC
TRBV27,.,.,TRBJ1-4,CASSLSGVGKLFF,TGTGCCAGCAGTTTATCGGGGGTCGGGAAACTGTTTTTT
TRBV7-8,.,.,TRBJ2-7,CASGEGVLIAYEQYF,TGTGCCAGCGGGGAAGGAGTGTTAATAGCCTACGAGCAGTACTTC
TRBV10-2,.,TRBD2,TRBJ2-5,CASSESRSGGPQETQYF,TGCGCCAGCAGTGAGTCGAGAAGCGGGGGTCCGCAAGAGACCCAGTACTTC
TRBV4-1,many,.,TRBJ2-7,CASSQDRTGLTYEQYF,TGCGCCAGCAGCCAAGATCGTACAGGGCTGACCTACGAGCAGTACTTC
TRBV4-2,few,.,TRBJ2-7,CASSQDAYYEQYF,TGTGCCAGCAGCCAAGATGCCTACTACGAGCAGTACTTC
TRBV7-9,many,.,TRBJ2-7,CASSSDYQGEQYF,TGTGCCAGCAGTTCGGACTACCAGGGGGAGCAGTACTTC
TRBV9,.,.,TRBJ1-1,CASSVGTLSTEAFF,TGTGCCAGCAGCGTAGGGACCCTGAGCACTGAAGCTTTCTTT
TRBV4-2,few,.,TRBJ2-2,CASSQDAAPGELFF,TGTGCCAGCAGCCAAGATGCAGCTCCCGGGGAGCTGTTTTTT
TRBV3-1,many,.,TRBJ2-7,CASSPDTHSYEQYF,TGTGCCAGCAGCCCGGACACCCACTCCTACGAGCAGTACTTC
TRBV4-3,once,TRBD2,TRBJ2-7,CASSQGRGLAGAYEQYF,TGCGCCAGCAGCCAAGGGAGAGGGTTAGCGGGAGCGTACGAGCAGTACTTC
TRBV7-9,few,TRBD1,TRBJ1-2,CASSREGQGNYGYTF,TGTGCCAGCAGCCGAGAAGGACAGGGCAACTATGGCTACACCTTC
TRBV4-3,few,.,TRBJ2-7,CASSQDRNVAYEQYF,TGCGCCAGCAGCCAAGATAGGAACGTAGCCTACGAGCAGTACTTC
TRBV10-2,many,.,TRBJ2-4,CASSAEPLAKNIQYF,TGCGCCAGCAGTGCGGAGCCTCTAGCCAAAAACATTCAGTACTTC
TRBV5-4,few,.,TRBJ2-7,CASSLQGGVHEQYF,TGTGCCAGCAGCTTGCAGGGGGGCGTCCACGAGCAGTACTTC
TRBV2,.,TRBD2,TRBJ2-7,CATTKPGGTSLHEQYF,TGTGCCACCACCAAACCCGGCGGGACTAGCTTGCACGAGCAGTACTTC
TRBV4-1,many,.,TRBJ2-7,CASSQVGQGDYEQYF,TGCGCCAGCAGCCAAGTAGGGCAGGGTGACTACGAGCAGTACTTC
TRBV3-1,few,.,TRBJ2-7,CASSQVGGQAYEQYF,TGTGCCAGCAGCCAAGTCGGAGGGCAGGCCTACGAGCAGTACTTC
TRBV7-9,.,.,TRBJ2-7,CASSLSVGDNEQYF,TGTGCCAGCAGCTTATCAGTAGGGGACAACGAGCAGTACTTC
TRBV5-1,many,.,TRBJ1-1,CASSWWTENTEAFF,TGCGCCAGCAGCTGGTGGACAGAGAACACTGAAGCTTTCTTT
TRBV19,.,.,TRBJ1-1,CASITTGVTEALF,TGTGCCAGTATTACGACGGGAGTCACTGAAGCTCTCTTT
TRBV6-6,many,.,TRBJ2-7,CASTGTLTYEQYF,TGTGCCAGCACTGGGACTCTTACCTACGAGCAGTACTTC
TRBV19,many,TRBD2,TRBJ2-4,CASSTLGGSSFIQYF,TGTGCCAGTAGTACCCTAGGCGGGAGTTCTTTCATTCAGTACTTC
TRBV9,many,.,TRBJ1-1,CASSVAGGHTEAFF,TGTGCCAGCAGCGTAGCCGGGGGCCACACTGAAGCTTTCTTT
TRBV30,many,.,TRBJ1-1,CAWSRKGPGTEAFF,TGTGCCTGGAGCCGCAAAGGACCGGGAACTGAAGCTTTCTTT
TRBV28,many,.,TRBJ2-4,CASSLLGSTKNIQYF,TGTGCCAGCAGTTTGTTGGGTTCGACCAAAAACATTCAGTACTTC
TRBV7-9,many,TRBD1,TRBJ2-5,CASSWDRGETQYF,TGTGCCAGCAGCTGGGACAGGGGAGAGACCCAGTACTTC
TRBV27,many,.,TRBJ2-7,CASSLSLTAYEQYF,TGTGCCAGCAGTTTATCCTTGACGGCCTACGAGCAGTACTTC
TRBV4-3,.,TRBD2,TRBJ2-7,CASSQDRGTSGGFVYEQYF,TGCGCCAGCAGCCAAGATAGGGGGACTAGCGGGGGATTTGTTTACGAGCAGTACTTC
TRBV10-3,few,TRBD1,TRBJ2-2,CAISDGTGNTGELFF,TGTGCCATCAGTGATGGGACAGGGAACACCGGGGAGCTGTTTTTT